This TCR beta chain was identified in a study of CD8+ T cells in alopecia areata. Regarding the study as a whole: Elevated clonality characterized lesional scalp relative to normal scalp, particularly in alopecia totalis/universalis.

Looked up from germline, CDR1 is MGHDK and CDR2 is SYGVNS. CDR3 length: 12 amino acids. J gave up 5 bases and V 6 bases, and 2 bases lay outside the gene matches. As for treatment: oral pan-JAK inhibitor, 5-10 mg twice daily. The study team obtained lesional scalp punch biopsies and peripheral blood from alopecia areata patients. The sorting of PBMCs gave CD4+ and CD8+ T cells. Sequencing relied on a cDNA template that was reverse transcribed from extracted RNA. Sequencing used immunoSEQ multiplex PCR; TCRdb keeps in-frame clones, though not all of them. The data contain roughly 200,000 clones, approximately 53% of them seen just once; the ten biggest clones take up under 14%. This clone showed up just a few times. Its antigen is unknown.

The source of this sequence is a human donor with alopecia areata. The specimen was CD8+ T cells sorted from blood, collected at week 24, from a patient treated with tofacitinib. The chain employs TRBV25-1 and TRBJ2-7, with 9 bases lining up with TRBD2. The CDR3 reads CASRLAGDEQYF. The CDR3 DNA reads TGTGCCAGCAGACTAGCGGGTGACGAGCAGTACTTC.